The 7 T cell receptor beta chains presented below share a single source sample, sequenced in a study of human T cells and chemical hapten exposure. MiXCR was run by TCRdb on the 5' RACE reads, yielding one entry per CDR3 protein. Of 150,000 or so distinct CDR3 sequences in the sample, 3.5% to 5% were seen once. Whole blood, unfractionated, served as the material for total RNA extraction. These receptor sequences come from a female donor in good health.

Ten or more counts support this clonotype. The chain carries TRBV6-1 and TRBJ2-5, with a tentative D call TRBD1 (7 bases). V was shortened by 6 bases and J by 2 bases, with 13 bases between the two germline ends. The CDR3 is 14 amino acids. In germline, CDR1 is MNHNS, CDR2 SASEGT. The CDR3 spells CASRLPGGQETQYF. The DNA of the CDR3 is TGTGCCAGCAGGTTACCAGGGGGGCAAGAGACCCAGTACTTC.

About this clonotype itself: One base away lies a much larger clone, so this may be a sequencing read error. This rearrangement joins TRBV7-9 to TRBJ2-7; a possible D gene is TRBD1 (7 bases). The germline V and J ends were trimmed by 1 base and 5 bases, with 21 bases remaining between them. This CDR3 region has 17 residues. From germline, CDR1 is SEHNR and CDR2 FQNEAQ (reference sequence). In DNA form, the CDR3 reads TGTGCCAGCAGCTTAGAGGGGGCGAGCGGGCGAGCCGACGAGCAGTACTTC. It translates to CASSLEGASGRADEQYF.

This clonotype was seen many times. CDR3 sequence reads: CASSYGGVGVANTGELFF. CDR3 nucleotides: TGTGCCAGCAGTTACGGCGGAGTGGGCGTCGCGAACACCGGGGAGCTGTTTTTT. The chain links TRBV6-2 or TRBV6-3 to TRBJ2-2, with D unclear. The CDR3 extends over 18 amino acids. The germline V and J ends were trimmed by 2 bases and 0 bases, with 16 bases remaining between them. The germline V gene encodes CDR1 MNHEY and CDR2 SVGEGT.

This clonotype occurred many times. The chain uses TRBV6-5 and TRBJ2-1; TRBD1 is a possible D gene (6 bases). The V gene lost 5 bases and the J gene lost 2 bases, with 10 bases spanning the gap. Germline V CDR1 and CDR2: MNHEY, SVGAGI. This CDR3 has 14 amino acids. The CDR3 protein is CASSVRTAYNEQFF. CDR3 in DNA: TGTGCCAGCAGTGTGAGGACAGCCTACAATGAGCAGTTCTTC.

This clonotype came up many times. The chain is built from TRBV28 and TRBJ2-4; 11 bases match TRBD1. Germline lookup yields CDR1 MDHEN and CDR2 SYDVKM. This CDR3 is built from 16 residues. V gave up 5 bases and J gave up 3 bases; unmatched junction bases: 6. CDR3 nucleotide sequence: TGTGCCAGCAGTACCTTGGGACAGGGGGACAAAAACATTCAGTACTTC. Protein sequence: CASSTLGQGDKNIQYF. The whole variable domain, remainder taken from reference TRBV28 and TRBJ2-4, is DVKVTQSSRYLVKRTGEKVFLECVQDMDHENMFWYRQDPGLGLRLIYFSYDVKMKEKGDIPEGYSVSREKKERFSLILESASTNQTSMYLCASSTLGQGDKNIQYFGAGTRLSVL.

This clonotype was seen a few times. The chain is built from TRBV6-5 and TRBJ2-6; TRBD1 or TRBD2 may be the D gene (5 bases each). Trimming cost V 7 bases and J 0 bases, with 19 bases left between them. CDR1 and CDR2 from the germline V gene are MNHEY and SVGAGI. This CDR3 is built from 18 residues. The CDR3 spells CASTLKGTYYSGANVLTF. The CDR3 region has the DNA TGTGCCAGCACTCTAAAGGGGACCTACTACTCTGGGGCCAACGTCCTGACTTTC.

This clonotype showed up many times. V usage is TRBV10-3 and J usage is TRBJ2-3; 8 nucleotides agree with TRBD2. CDR1 and CDR2 (germline): ENHRY, SYGVKD. The CDR3 loop spans 17 amino acids. The V segment lost 6 bases and the J segment 5 bases; nucleotides outside the gene matches: 16. The CDR3: CAISSVVSGGEGDTQYF. CDR3 sequence (DNA): TGTGCCATCAGCAGTGTGGTGAGCGGGGGCGAGGGAGATACGCAGTATTTT.